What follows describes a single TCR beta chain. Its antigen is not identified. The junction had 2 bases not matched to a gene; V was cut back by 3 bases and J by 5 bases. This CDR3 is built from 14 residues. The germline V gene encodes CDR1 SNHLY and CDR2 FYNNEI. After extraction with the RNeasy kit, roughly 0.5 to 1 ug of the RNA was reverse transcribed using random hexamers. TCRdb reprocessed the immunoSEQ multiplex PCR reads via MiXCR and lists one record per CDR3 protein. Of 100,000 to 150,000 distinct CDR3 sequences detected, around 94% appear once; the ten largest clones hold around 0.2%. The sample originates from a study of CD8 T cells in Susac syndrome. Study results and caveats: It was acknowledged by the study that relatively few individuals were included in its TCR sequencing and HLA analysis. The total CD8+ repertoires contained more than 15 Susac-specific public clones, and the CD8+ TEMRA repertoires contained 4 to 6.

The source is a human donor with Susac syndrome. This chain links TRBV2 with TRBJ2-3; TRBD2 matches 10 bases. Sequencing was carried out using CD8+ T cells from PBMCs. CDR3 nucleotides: TGTGCCAGCAGTGAGAGCGGGGGGGGAGATACGCAGTATTTT. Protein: CASSESGGGDTQYF.